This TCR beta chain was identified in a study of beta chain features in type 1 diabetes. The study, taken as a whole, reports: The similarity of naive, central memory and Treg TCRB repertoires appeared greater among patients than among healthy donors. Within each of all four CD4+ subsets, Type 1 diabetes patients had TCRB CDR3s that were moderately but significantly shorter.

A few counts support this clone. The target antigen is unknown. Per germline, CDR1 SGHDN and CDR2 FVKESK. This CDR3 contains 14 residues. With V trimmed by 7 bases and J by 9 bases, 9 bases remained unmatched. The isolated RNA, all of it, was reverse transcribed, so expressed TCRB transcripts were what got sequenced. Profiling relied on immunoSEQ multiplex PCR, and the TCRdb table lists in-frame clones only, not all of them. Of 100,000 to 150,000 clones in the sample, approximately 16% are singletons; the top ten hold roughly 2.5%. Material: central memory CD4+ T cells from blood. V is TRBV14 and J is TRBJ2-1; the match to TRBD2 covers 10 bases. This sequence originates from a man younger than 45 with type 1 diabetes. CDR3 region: CASTRAGGLGEQFF. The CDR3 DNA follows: TGTGCCAGCACCCGAGCGGGGGGGCTCGGTGAGCAGTTCTTC.